This T cell receptor (beta chain) was profiled in a study of T-cell memory formation after mild COVID-19. One entry per CDR3 protein results from TCRdb running MiXCR on the 5' RACE reads. The data contain around 200,000 distinct CDR3 sequences, around a fifth of them singletons. Of note for this clonotype: What it binds is unknown.

Germline V gene lookup returns CDR1 SGHVS and CDR2 FQNEAQ. The V and J ends lost 1 base and 4 bases respectively, with 13 bases between them. The CDR3 is 15 amino acids. Points from the study as a whole: Some clones that responded turned up in pre-infection memory, which suggests that cross-reactive memory joined in.

The clonotype was recovered from an adult woman who had mild COVID-19 (a few samples of this study predate the infection). Cell type and time point are not known. Sequencing was carried out using PBMCs or a T cell subset sorted from them (not recorded which). This sequence joins TRBV7-8 and TRBJ1-2; possibly TRBD1 for D (5 bases). The CDR3 is CASSLEAGSAYGYTF. CDR3 in DNA: TGTGCCAGCAGCTTAGAGGCAGGGAGTGCCTATGGCTACACCTTC. Drawing the rest from reference TRBV7-8 and TRBJ1-2, the complete variable domain is GAGVSQSPRYKVAKRGQDVALRCDPISGHVSLFWYQQALGQGPEFLTYFQNEAQLDKSGLPSDRFFAERPEGSVSTLKIQRTQQEDSAVYLCASSLEAGSAYGYTFGSGTRLTVV.